This TCR beta chain was recorded in a study of blood T cell repertoires in COVID-19. The CDR3 length is 18 residues. The V and J ends lost 3 bases and 0 bases, in that order; junction bases with no gene match: 12. Per the germline V gene, CDR1 is SGHRS and CDR2 is YFSETQ. Under the authors' procedure: Reference gene primers were amplified, and this amplification served to estimate nucleated cell counts. Data came from immunoSEQ multiplex PCR; TCRdb stores just in-frame clones and leaves some out. D and trimming come from the DNA, and the V and J calls and clone size come from that table. The sample yields some 260,000 clones, around 89% seen once.

The clonotype was recovered from a man in his forties who had recovered from COVID-19. The rearrangement uses TRBV5-1 and TRBJ2-5, with TRBD2 matching over 9 bases. Sequencing was carried out using PBMCs or T cells enriched from blood (not recorded which). This CDR3 is CASSSYASTSGYQETQYF. The CDR3 DNA reads TGCGCCAGCAGCTCCTACGCCAGTACTAGCGGGTACCAAGAGACCCAGTACTTC. The full variable domain, with the rest looked up from reference TRBV5-1 and TRBJ2-5, is KAGVTQTPRYLIKTRGQQVTLSCSPISGHRSVSWYQQTPGQGLQFLFEYFSETQRNKGNFPGRFSGRQFSNSRSEMNVSTLELGDSALYLCASSSYASTSGYQETQYFGPGTRLLVL.